This T cell receptor beta chain was identified during a study of T-cell memory formation after mild COVID-19 (dated by TCRdb to about 2021). Turning to the overall study: Most TCR sequence clusters were specific to one of the two donors. T-cell clones expanding and contracting after mild COVID-19 in a couple of donors were tracked by longitudinal TCRalpha and TCRbeta repertoire sequencing. Two young, previously healthy adult volunteers, one female and one male, were included in the cohort.

For sequencing, an Illumina NovaSeq 6000 was employed. TCRalpha and TCRbeta cDNA libraries were built by 5'RACE with constant-segment primers, adding sample barcodes and unique molecular identifiers. RNA was extracted from every sample with Trizol reagent. Amplification of the libraries took two PCR steps, and the second step added a second sample barcode plus Illumina TruSeq adapters. Libraries were sequenced on an Illumina NovaSeq with 2 x 150 bp paired-end reads. The published analysis was carried out like this. Reads were demultiplexed and collapsed into UMI-guided consensus sequences with migec v1.2.7. With mixcr v2.1.11, UMI consensuses were aligned to TRA and TRB V and J templates and assembled into clonotypes. Expanded or contracted clonotypes were those called significant by both edgeR and NoisET, with noise models trained on biological replicates. edgeR calls used a false discovery rate-adjusted p below 0.01 and a log2 fold-change threshold of 1. As an exploratory analysis of dynamics, max-normalized trajectories of the 1000 most abundant clonotypes were examined by PCA with hierarchical clustering. Separately sequenced CD4+ and CD8+ repertoires were used to assign a CD4 or CD8 phenotype to each responding clone. Using fastp at Q25 and MiXCR, TCRdb reprocessed the public reads and kept productive beta chains. All rows with the same CDR3 protein become a single entry with the most common DNA and genes. The V and J calls were not made by the authors but by TCRdb's processing. Recorded for this sample are approximately 580,000 distinct CDR3 sequences; 20% of them occurred a single time. About an eighth of the sample belongs to the ten largest clones.

V and J lose 4 bases and 5 bases, and a span of 17 bases separates them. From a lookup of the germline V gene, CDR1 and CDR2 are SGHTA and FQGTGA. The CDR3 holds 15 amino acids from the cysteine to the phenylalanine. The entry retains the CDR3 DNA only, 45 bases that are in frame from base 1. On this clonotype itself: The antigen it recognizes is unknown. The record has no base qualities; no much larger clone is one base away.

Results and caveats for the whole study, not just this receptor: Balanced CD4/CD8 phenotypes were observed for clones contracting from day 15 to 85, whereas a bias towards CD4+ was observed for a second wave of clones expanding from day 15 to 37. Contracting CD4+ clones were found mainly in CM and EM memory subsets, while CD8+ clones were enriched in EMRA. The study covered only a couple of mild cases, and larger cohorts including severe cases with pre-infection samples were considered necessary. Some responding clones were detected in pre-infection memory, which suggested that pre-existing cross-reactive memory T cells had joined the SARS-CoV-2 response. SARS-CoV-2 specificity was not confirmed for the second-wave clones peaking on day 37.

Ficoll-Paque density gradient centrifugation was used to isolate PBMCs. Input material: PBMCs or a T cell subset sorted from them (not recorded which). This sequence was found in an adult woman who had mild COVID-19 (a few samples of this study predate the infection). The sample titles of this study are shuffled in the database, so cell type and time point are left out; the donor was told from shared clones. The sequence joins TRBV7-3 to TRBJ2-5; the best D guess is TRBD2, with 7 bases matching. The DNA sequence is as follows: TGTGCCAGCAGCTCCAATCGGGGGGCTGGGGAGACCCAGTACTTC. This yields the protein CASSSNRGAGETQYF.